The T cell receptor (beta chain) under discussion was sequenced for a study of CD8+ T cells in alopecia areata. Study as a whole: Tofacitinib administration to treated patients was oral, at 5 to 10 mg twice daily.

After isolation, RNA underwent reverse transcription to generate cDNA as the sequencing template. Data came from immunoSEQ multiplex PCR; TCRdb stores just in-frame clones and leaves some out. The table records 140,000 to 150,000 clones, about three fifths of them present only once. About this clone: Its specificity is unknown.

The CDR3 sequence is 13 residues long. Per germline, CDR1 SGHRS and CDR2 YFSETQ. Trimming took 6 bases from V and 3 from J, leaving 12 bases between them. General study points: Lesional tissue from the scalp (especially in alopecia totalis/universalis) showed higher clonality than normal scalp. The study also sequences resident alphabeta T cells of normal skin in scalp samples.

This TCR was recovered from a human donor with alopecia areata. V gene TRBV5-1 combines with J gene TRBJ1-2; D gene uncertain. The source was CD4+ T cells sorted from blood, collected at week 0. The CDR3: CASTPDSYYGYTF. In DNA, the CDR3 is TGCGCCAGCACCCCGGATTCTTACTATGGCTACACCTTC.